The rows below give T cell receptor beta chains drawn from one sample of a study of blood T cells in healthy people across ages. TCRdb called the 5' RACE reads again in MiXCR, with one record for every CDR3 protein. The table has approximately 1.5 million distinct CDR3 sequences, roughly 30% seen once; the top ten hold around 11%. Sequencing input: blood. The receptors derive from a woman aged 25 to 39 in good health. Each CDR3 is given with its conserved first and last residue. Each record gives: V gene, J gene, D gene, clone size, CDR3 DNA, CDR3 protein. The D gene is left open where the match is weak. A row's size may be missing; if present it is once, few, many or a size class.

v_call: TRBV27
j_call: TRBJ2-3
d_call: -
clone_size: -
cdr3_nt: TGTGCCAGCAGTTTAGCCCGGACGTCAAGGGGCACAGATACGCAGTATTTT
cdr3_aa: CASSLARTSRGTDTQYF

v_call: TRBV7-9
j_call: TRBJ1-2
d_call: -
clone_size: few
cdr3_nt: TGTGCCAGCAGCTTTAATAGGGGTCAGAACTATGGCTACACCTTC
cdr3_aa: CASSFNRGQNYGYTF

v_call: TRBV29-1
j_call: TRBJ1-1
d_call: -
clone_size: few
cdr3_nt: TGCAGCGTTAGTGGATGGAACACTGAAGCTTTCTTT
cdr3_aa: CSVSGWNTEAFF

v_call: TRBV5-5
j_call: TRBJ1-1
d_call: -
clone_size: few
cdr3_nt: TGTGCCAGCAGCCACCCGGCAGGTACGAACACTGAAGCTTTCTTT
cdr3_aa: CASSHPAGTNTEAFF

v_call: TRBV27
j_call: TRBJ2-1
d_call: TRBD2
clone_size: few
cdr3_nt: TGTGCCAGCAGCCTTAGCGGGTTTGCGAGTGAGCAGTTCTTC
cdr3_aa: CASSLSGFASEQFF

v_call: TRBV5-1
j_call: TRBJ2-6
d_call: -
clone_size: few
cdr3_nt: TGCGCCAGCAGCTCCGGACAGAGCTCTGGGGCCAACGTCCTGACTTTC
cdr3_aa: CASSSGQSSGANVLTF

v_call: TRBV12-3/TRBV12-4
j_call: TRBJ1-2
d_call: -
clone_size: -
cdr3_nt: TGTGCCAGCAAGGGTTTCTATGGCTACACCTTC
cdr3_aa: CASKGFYGYTF

v_call: TRBV7-2
j_call: TRBJ2-1
d_call: -
clone_size: many
cdr3_nt: TGTGCCAGCAGCTTAGTTGCAAGCGGCAATGAGCAGTTCTTC
cdr3_aa: CASSLVASGNEQFF

v_call: TRBV20-1
j_call: TRBJ2-2
d_call: -
clone_size: -
cdr3_nt: TGCAGTGCTAGAGGCAAATTGGGGGAGCGGTTTTTT
cdr3_aa: CSARGKLGERFF

v_call: TRBV7-3
j_call: TRBJ1-6
d_call: -
clone_size: few
cdr3_nt: TGTGCCAGCAGCTCCGTAGGGGGACCCCTCCACTTT
cdr3_aa: CASSSVGGPLHF

v_call: TRBV3-1
j_call: TRBJ1-4
d_call: TRBD1
clone_size: -
cdr3_nt: TGTGCCAGCAGCCCTTTTGAGGGGGCGTTCCTGGGTAGGGAAAAACTGTTTTTT
cdr3_aa: CASSPFEGAFLGREKLFF

v_call: TRBV5-4
j_call: TRBJ2-7
d_call: TRBD2
clone_size: -
cdr3_nt: TGTGCCAGCAGCATACTAGCGGGAAAAGGAGCGGAGCAGTACTTC
cdr3_aa: CASSILAGKGAEQYF

v_call: TRBV7-9
j_call: TRBJ2-1
d_call: TRBD2
clone_size: few
cdr3_nt: TGTGCCAGCAGATCAAGTAGCGGGAGTTTGAATGAGCAGTTCTTC
cdr3_aa: CASRSSSGSLNEQFF

v_call: TRBV6-2/TRBV6-3
j_call: TRBJ2-2
d_call: -
clone_size: few
cdr3_nt: TGTGCCAGCAGTTACCTAAACGGGGAGCTGTTTTTT
cdr3_aa: CASSYLNGELFF